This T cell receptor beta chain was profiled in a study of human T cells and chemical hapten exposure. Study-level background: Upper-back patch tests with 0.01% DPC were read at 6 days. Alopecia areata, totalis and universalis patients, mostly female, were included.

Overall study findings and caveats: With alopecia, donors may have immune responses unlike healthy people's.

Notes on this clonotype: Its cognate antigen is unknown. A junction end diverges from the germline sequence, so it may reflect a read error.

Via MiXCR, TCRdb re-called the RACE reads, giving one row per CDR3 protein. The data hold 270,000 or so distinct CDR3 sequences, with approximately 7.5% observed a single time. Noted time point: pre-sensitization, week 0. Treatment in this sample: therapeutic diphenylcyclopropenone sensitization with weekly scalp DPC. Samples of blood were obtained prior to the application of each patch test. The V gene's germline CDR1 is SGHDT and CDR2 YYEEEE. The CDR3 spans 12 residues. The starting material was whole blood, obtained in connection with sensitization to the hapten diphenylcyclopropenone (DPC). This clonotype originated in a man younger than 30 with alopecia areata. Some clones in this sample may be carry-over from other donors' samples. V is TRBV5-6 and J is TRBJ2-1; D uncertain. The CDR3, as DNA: TGTGCCTGCAGCTTGGCTGGTCCTTCTCAGTTCTTC. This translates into CACSLAGPSQFF.